This is a list of T cell receptor beta chains from one sample in a study of blood T cells in healthy people across ages. MiXCR was run by TCRdb on the 5' RACE reads, yielding one entry per CDR3 protein. Among about 1,500,000 distinct CDR3 sequences listed, 40% to 50% were seen once. Sequenced: blood. All receptors come from a woman between 18 and 29 years old in good health. CDR3s include the opening cysteine and the closing phenylalanine or tryptophan. A D gene is named only where the DNA matches it firmly. Clone size is not always given. Where it is, it says once, few, many or a class for expanded clones.

CDR3aa: CASSLGTGGRETQFF
CDR3nt: TGTGCCAGCAGCTTAGGGACAGGAGGGAGAGAGACCCAGTTCTTC
d_gene: NA
abundance: NA
v_gene: TRBV7-9
len: 15
j_gene: TRBJ2-1

CDR3aa: CASSPTSGQPNYGYTF
CDR3nt: TGCGCCAGCAGCCCTACGTCTGGACAGCCAAACTATGGCTACACCTTC
d_gene: NA
abundance: NA
v_gene: TRBV5-1
len: 16
j_gene: TRBJ1-2

CDR3aa: CASSLTGTGTGELFF
CDR3nt: TGTGCCAGCAGTTTGACAGGGACTGGTACCGGGGAGCTGTTTTTT
d_gene: NA
abundance: few
v_gene: TRBV27
len: 15
j_gene: TRBJ2-2

CDR3aa: CASSFGVRYGYTF
CDR3nt: TGTGCCAGCAGCTTCGGGGTCCGCTATGGCTACACCTTC
d_gene: NA
abundance: few
v_gene: TRBV7-2
len: 13
j_gene: TRBJ1-2

CDR3aa: CASSSSQTYSPLHF
CDR3nt: TGTGCCAGCAGTTCTAGTCAGACTTATTCACCCCTCCACTTT
d_gene: NA
abundance: few
v_gene: TRBV28
len: 14
j_gene: TRBJ1-6

CDR3aa: CASRMGHRGEQFF
CDR3nt: TGTGCCAGCAGGATGGGACACCGCGGTGAGCAGTTCTTC
d_gene: NA
abundance: few
v_gene: TRBV6-5
len: 13
j_gene: TRBJ2-1

CDR3aa: CASSALTKPDTQYF
CDR3nt: TGTGCCAGCAGCGCCCTAACAAAGCCAGATACGCAGTATTTT
d_gene: NA
abundance: NA
v_gene: TRBV9
len: 14
j_gene: TRBJ2-3

CDR3aa: CATTRTDFNYGYTF
CDR3nt: TGTGCCACCACTAGGACAGATTTTAACTATGGCTACACCTTC
d_gene: NA
abundance: once
v_gene: TRBV10-3
len: 14
j_gene: TRBJ1-2

CDR3aa: CASSFASGGEWQFF
CDR3nt: TGCGCCAGCAGCTTCGCTAGCGGGGGGGAATGGCAGTTCTTC
d_gene: TRBD2
abundance: NA
v_gene: TRBV5-1
len: 14
j_gene: TRBJ2-1

CDR3aa: CASKIVGEPNTEAFF
CDR3nt: TGTGCCAGCAAAATAGTCGGGGAACCTAACACTGAAGCTTTCTTT
d_gene: NA
abundance: once
v_gene: TRBV2
len: 15
j_gene: TRBJ1-1

CDR3aa: CASSLRQVRGELFF
CDR3nt: TGTGCCAGCAGTTTACGCCAGGTGCGCGGGGAGCTGTTTTTT
d_gene: NA
abundance: few
v_gene: TRBV27
len: 14
j_gene: TRBJ2-2

CDR3aa: CASSFRQGGDEQYF
CDR3nt: TGTGCCAGCAGCTTCCGGCAGGGGGGAGACGAGCAGTACTTC
d_gene: NA
abundance: NA
v_gene: TRBV7-2
len: 14
j_gene: TRBJ2-7

CDR3aa: CASSFQGPRTTDTQYF
CDR3nt: TGTGCCAGCAGCTTTCAAGGGCCCCGGACCACAGATACGCAGTATTTT
d_gene: NA
abundance: few
v_gene: TRBV7-2
len: 16
j_gene: TRBJ2-3

CDR3aa: CASSPGQGLHEQYF
CDR3nt: TGTGCCAGCAGCCCCGGACAGGGACTACACGAGCAGTACTTC
d_gene: NA
abundance: few
v_gene: TRBV7-2
len: 14
j_gene: TRBJ2-7

CDR3aa: CASRAAKTGKDTQYF
CDR3nt: TGTGCCAGCCGGGCGGCCAAGACAGGGAAAGATACGCAGTATTTT
d_gene: TRBD1
abundance: NA
v_gene: TRBV6-1
len: 15
j_gene: TRBJ2-3

CDR3aa: CASSDLRYASEAFF
CDR3nt: TGTGCCAGCAGTGATCTCAGGTACGCCTCTGAAGCTTTCTTT
d_gene: NA
abundance: NA
v_gene: TRBV2
len: 14
j_gene: TRBJ1-1

CDR3aa: CATQTDRGNQPQHF
CDR3nt: TGTGCCACCCAAACGGACAGGGGCAATCAGCCCCAGCATTTT
d_gene: TRBD1
abundance: NA
v_gene: TRBV6-1
len: 14
j_gene: TRBJ1-5

CDR3aa: CASTTDPVNYGYTF
CDR3nt: TGTGCCAGCACTACAGACCCTGTAAACTATGGCTACACCTTC
d_gene: NA
abundance: once
v_gene: TRBV12-3/TRBV12-4
len: 14
j_gene: TRBJ1-2

CDR3aa: CASGSDRGFNEQYF
CDR3nt: TGTGCCAGCGGCTCGGACAGGGGCTTTAACGAGCAGTACTTC
d_gene: TRBD1
abundance: NA
v_gene: TRBV12-3/TRBV12-4
len: 14
j_gene: TRBJ2-7

CDR3aa: CASSPSTGRTDTQYF
CDR3nt: TGTGCCAGCAGCCCATCGACGGGACGCACAGATACGCAGTATTTT
d_gene: NA
abundance: once
v_gene: TRBV12-3/TRBV12-4
len: 15
j_gene: TRBJ2-3

CDR3aa: CSASGRVNEQFF
CDR3nt: TGCAGTGCGAGCGGGAGGGTCAATGAGCAGTTCTTC
d_gene: TRBD2
abundance: few
v_gene: TRBV20-1
len: 12
j_gene: TRBJ2-1

CDR3aa: CASSPGRTRGPNPTNEKLFF
CDR3nt: TGTGCCAGCAGCCCGGGAAGGACGCGTGGCCCCAACCCGACTAATGAAAAACTGTTTTTT
d_gene: NA
abundance: few
v_gene: TRBV7-9
len: 20
j_gene: TRBJ1-4

CDR3aa: CASSRDFVTLTYTQYF
CDR3nt: TGCGCCAGCAGCCGCGATTTCGTAACTTTAACATATACGCAGTATTTT
d_gene: NA
abundance: few
v_gene: TRBV5-1
len: 16
j_gene: TRBJ2-3

CDR3aa: CASSFSGGGEQYF
CDR3nt: TGTGCCAGCAGCTTCAGCGGGGGAGGGGAGCAGTACTTC
d_gene: TRBD2
abundance: few
v_gene: TRBV7-3
len: 13
j_gene: TRBJ2-7

CDR3aa: CASSPDSASSYNEQFF
CDR3nt: TGTGCCAGCAGCCCAGACTCGGCGAGCTCCTACAATGAGCAGTTCTTC
d_gene: NA
abundance: NA
v_gene: TRBV7-3
len: 16
j_gene: TRBJ2-1

CDR3aa: CATSISGLDYNEQYF
CDR3nt: TGTGCCACCAGCATCAGCGGCCTCGACTACAATGAGCAGTACTTC
d_gene: NA
abundance: NA
v_gene: TRBV15
len: 15
j_gene: TRBJ2-7

CDR3aa: CASSSSLAGTETQYF
CDR3nt: TGCGCCAGCAGCTCTTCACTAGCGGGAACGGAGACCCAGTACTTC
d_gene: TRBD2
abundance: NA
v_gene: TRBV5-1
len: 15
j_gene: TRBJ2-5

CDR3aa: CASGFSDTQYF
CDR3nt: TGTGCTAGTGGTTTTTCAGATACGCAGTATTTT
d_gene: NA
abundance: few
v_gene: TRBV12-5
len: 11
j_gene: TRBJ2-3

CDR3aa: CSARDNGRGGWAHNEQFF
CDR3nt: TGCAGTGCTAGAGATAACGGGAGGGGTGGTTGGGCCCACAATGAGCAGTTCTTC
d_gene: TRBD2
abundance: NA
v_gene: TRBV20-1
len: 18
j_gene: TRBJ2-1

CDR3aa: CSARDRRTNEKLFF
CDR3nt: TGCAGCGCTAGAGATAGGAGGACTAATGAAAAACTGTTTTTT
d_gene: NA
abundance: NA
v_gene: TRBV20-1
len: 14
j_gene: TRBJ1-4

CDR3aa: CSARTGMEETQYF
CDR3nt: TGCAGTGCTCGGACAGGGATGGAAGAGACCCAGTACTTC
d_gene: TRBD1
abundance: NA
v_gene: TRBV20-1
len: 13
j_gene: TRBJ2-5

CDR3aa: CASSPTGGNRPQHF
CDR3nt: TGTGCCAGCTCACCGACAGGGGGGAATCGGCCCCAGCATTTT
d_gene: TRBD1
abundance: NA
v_gene: TRBV18
len: 14
j_gene: TRBJ1-5

CDR3aa: CASSHQGASGANVLTF
CDR3nt: TGTGCCAGCAGCCACCAGGGGGCGTCTGGGGCCAACGTCCTGACTTTC
d_gene: TRBD1
abundance: few
v_gene: TRBV7-2
len: 16
j_gene: TRBJ2-6

CDR3aa: CASTGGHLAKNIQYF
CDR3nt: TGTGCCAGCACGGGAGGCCACTTAGCCAAAAACATTCAGTACTTC
d_gene: TRBD2
abundance: NA
v_gene: TRBV12-3/TRBV12-4
len: 15
j_gene: TRBJ2-4

CDR3aa: CASSRWTRAGGIDEQFF
CDR3nt: TGTGCCAGCAGCCGGTGGACTAGGGCGGGAGGGATCGATGAGCAGTTCTTC
d_gene: TRBD2
abundance: NA
v_gene: TRBV7-9
len: 17
j_gene: TRBJ2-1